This T cell receptor (beta chain) was sequenced for a study of blood T cell repertoires in COVID-19. At the level of the study: The study drew acute and convalescent COVID-19 samples from the United States, Italy and Spain. The cDNA or gDNA used as material had been derived from T cells, B-cell-depleted T cells, or PBMCs.

This clone showed up just once. Clones were sequenced by immunoSEQ multiplex PCR, and TCRdb holds only the in-frame ones, with some missing. The sample has about 6,400 clones, 90% to 95% seen once. The CDR3 length is 14 residues. V was shortened by 2 bases and J by 5 bases, with 7 bases between the two germline ends. Germline V gene sequence: CDR1 SGHNT, CDR2 YENEEA. The receptor was isolated from a human donor in a cohort sampled during active COVID-19. Sequencing was done on a sample of peripheral blood. V is TRBV11-3 and J is TRBJ1-6, with D tentatively TRBD1 (5 bases). The CDR3 here is CASSLQGNNSPLHF. CDR3 sequence (DNA): TGTGCCAGCAGCTTACAGGGCAATAATTCACCCCTCCACTTT.